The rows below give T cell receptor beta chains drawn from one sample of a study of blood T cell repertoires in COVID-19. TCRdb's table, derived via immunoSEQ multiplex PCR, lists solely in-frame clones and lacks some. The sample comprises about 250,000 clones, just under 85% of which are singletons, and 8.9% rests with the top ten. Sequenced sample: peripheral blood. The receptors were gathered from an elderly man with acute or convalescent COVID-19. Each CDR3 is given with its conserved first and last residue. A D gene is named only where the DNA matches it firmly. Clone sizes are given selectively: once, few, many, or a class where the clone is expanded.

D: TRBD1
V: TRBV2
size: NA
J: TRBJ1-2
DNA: TGTGCCAGCAGCCCCCGGGACAGTCACTATGGCTACACCTTC
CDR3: CASSPRDSHYGYTF

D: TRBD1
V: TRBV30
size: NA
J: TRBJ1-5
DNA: TGTGCCTGGAAACGACAGGGATCAGATCAGCCCCAGCATTTT
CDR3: CAWKRQGSDQPQHF

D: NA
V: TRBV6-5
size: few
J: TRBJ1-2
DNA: TGTGCCAGCAGTTACATGGGAGTCAATGGCTACACCTTC
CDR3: CASSYMGVNGYTF

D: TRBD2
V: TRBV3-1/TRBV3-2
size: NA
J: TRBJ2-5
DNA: TGTGCCAGCAGCCAAGTATTCTCGGGGGGTTATCAAGAGACCCAGTACTTC
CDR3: CASSQVFSGGYQETQYF

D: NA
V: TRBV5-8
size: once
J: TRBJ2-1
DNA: TGTGCCAGCAGCCTACAGGTTTTTGAGCAGTTCTTC
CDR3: CASSLQVFEQFF

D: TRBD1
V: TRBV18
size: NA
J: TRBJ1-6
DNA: TGTGCCAGCTCACGGACAGGAAAAGGGGATTCACCCCTCCACTTT
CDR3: CASSRTGKGDSPLHF

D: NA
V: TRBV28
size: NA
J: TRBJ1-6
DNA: TGTGCCAGCAGTCCGACAGAAGATTATAATTCACCCCTCCACTTT
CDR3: CASSPTEDYNSPLHF

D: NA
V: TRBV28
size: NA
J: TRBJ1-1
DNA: TGTGCCAGCAGTTTATCGGGCACTGAAGCTTTCTTT
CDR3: CASSLSGTEAFF

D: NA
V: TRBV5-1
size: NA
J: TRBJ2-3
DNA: TGCGCCAGCAGCCCGGAAGGCGGGAGCACAGATACGCAGTATTTT
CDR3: CASSPEGGSTDTQYF

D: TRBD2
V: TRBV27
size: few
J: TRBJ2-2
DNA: TGTGCCAGCAGTTTATTAACTAGCGGGGGTAGCGGGGAGCTGTTTTTT
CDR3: CASSLLTSGGSGELFF

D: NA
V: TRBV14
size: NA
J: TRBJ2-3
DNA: TGTGCCAGCAGCCCTATCACAGGATTCACAGATACGCAGTATTTT
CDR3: CASSPITGFTDTQYF

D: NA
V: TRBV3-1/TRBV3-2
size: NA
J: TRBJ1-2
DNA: TGTGCCAGCAGCCCCGCTAGTCGAGGGGGCTACACCTTC
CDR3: CASSPASRGGYTF

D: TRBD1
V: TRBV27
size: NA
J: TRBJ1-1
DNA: TGTGCCAGCACCGGACAGGGGTACACTGAAGCTTTCTTT
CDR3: CASTGQGYTEAFF

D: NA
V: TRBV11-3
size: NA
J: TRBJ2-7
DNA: TGTGCCAGCAGCTTATCGGGACTTCTAGGGTCCTACGAGCAGTACTTC
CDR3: CASSLSGLLGSYEQYF

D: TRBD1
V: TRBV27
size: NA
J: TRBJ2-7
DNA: TGTGCCAGCAGTCAAGGGACAGGATGGGGTAGCGAGCAGTACTTC
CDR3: CASSQGTGWGSEQYF

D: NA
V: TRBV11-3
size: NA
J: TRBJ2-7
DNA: TGTGCCAGCAGCTTAGGAGGGAATTCCTACGAGCAGTACTTC
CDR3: CASSLGGNSYEQYF

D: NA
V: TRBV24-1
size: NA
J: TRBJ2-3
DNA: TGTGCCACCAGTGACCCGGTGACTCCTAGCACAGATACGCAGTATTTT
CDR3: CATSDPVTPSTDTQYF

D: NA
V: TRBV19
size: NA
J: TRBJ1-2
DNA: TGTGCCAGTACCCCCTCCCGGGGATCACGTGGCTACACCTTC
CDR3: CASTPSRGSRGYTF

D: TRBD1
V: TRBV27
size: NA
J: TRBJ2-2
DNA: TGTGCCAGCAGTTCAGGACAGGGGGCCACCGGGGAGCTGTTTTTT
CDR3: CASSSGQGATGELFF

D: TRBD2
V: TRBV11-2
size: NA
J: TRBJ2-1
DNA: TGTGCCAGCAGCCCTCCGGGACTAGTCGAGAATGAGCAGTTCTTC
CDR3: CASSPPGLVENEQFF

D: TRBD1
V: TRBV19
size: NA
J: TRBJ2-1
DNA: TGTGCCAGTCGTACCGGGACAGCTAGGAATGAGCAGTTCTTC
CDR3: CASRTGTARNEQFF

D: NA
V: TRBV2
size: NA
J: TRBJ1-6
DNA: TGTGCCAGCAGTGAGGAGGGGTATTCACCCCTCCACTTT
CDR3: CASSEEGYSPLHF

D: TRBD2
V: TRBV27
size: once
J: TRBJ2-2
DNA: TGTGCCAGCAGTTTATCTCGCGGGAGAACAAACACCGGGGAGCTGTTTTTT
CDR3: CASSLSRGRTNTGELFF

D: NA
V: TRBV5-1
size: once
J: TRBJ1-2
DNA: TGCGCCAGCAGCGAAGGGGTTTTTCATGGCTACACCTTC
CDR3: CASSEGVFHGYTF

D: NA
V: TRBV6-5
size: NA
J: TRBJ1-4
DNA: TGTGCCAGCAACGATCGGGACAAGAATGAAAAACTGTTTTTT
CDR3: CASNDRDKNEKLFF

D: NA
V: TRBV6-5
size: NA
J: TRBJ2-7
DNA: TGTGCCAGCAGTTACGCCACGGGTTCCTACGAGCAGTACTTC
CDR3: CASSYATGSYEQYF

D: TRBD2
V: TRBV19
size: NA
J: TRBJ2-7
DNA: TGTGCCAGTAGTCCCGGGAGGGGGGAGCAGTACTTC
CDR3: CASSPGRGEQYF

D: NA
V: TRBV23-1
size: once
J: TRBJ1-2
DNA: TGCGCCAGCAGCTTGGGGGCGCGCAGCTATGGCTACACCTTC
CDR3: CASSLGARSYGYTF

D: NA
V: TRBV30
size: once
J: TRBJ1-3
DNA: TGTGCCTGGAGTGTAATCGACACCATATATTTT
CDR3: CAWSVIDTIYF

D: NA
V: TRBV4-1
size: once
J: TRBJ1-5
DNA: TGCGCCAGCAGCTACGACAGAGATCAGCCCCAGCATTTT
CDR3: CASSYDRDQPQHF

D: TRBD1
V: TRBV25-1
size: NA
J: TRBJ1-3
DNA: TGTGCCAGCAGTGAAGCCTCCGGAAGGGGGCCCGGAAACACCATATATTTT
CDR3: CASSEASGRGPGNTIYF

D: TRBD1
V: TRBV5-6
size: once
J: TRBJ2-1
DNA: TGTGCCAGCAGCCCTGACAGGGGGCGAATCTACAATGAGCAGTTCTTC
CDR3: CASSPDRGRIYNEQFF

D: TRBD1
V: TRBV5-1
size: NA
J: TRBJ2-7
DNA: TGCGCCAGCAGGAACGGACAGGGTGCCTACGAGCAGTACTTC
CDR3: CASRNGQGAYEQYF

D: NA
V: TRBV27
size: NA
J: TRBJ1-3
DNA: TGTGCCAGCGGGAGACAGGCCTCTGGAAACACCATATATTTT
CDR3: CASGRQASGNTIYF

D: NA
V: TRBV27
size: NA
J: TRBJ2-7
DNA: TGTGCCAGCAGTTTTAAAGGGAGCGAGCAGTACTTC
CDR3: CASSFKGSEQYF

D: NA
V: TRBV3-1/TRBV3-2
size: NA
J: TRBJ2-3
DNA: TGTGCCAGCAGCCGTTTGGGGGGTACCTCTGATACGCAGTATTTT
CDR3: CASSRLGGTSDTQYF

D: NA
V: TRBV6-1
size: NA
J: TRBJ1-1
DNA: TGTGCCAGCAGTGAAGGGGCGGGACCCCATCCGACTGAAGCTTTCTTT
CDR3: CASSEGAGPHPTEAFF

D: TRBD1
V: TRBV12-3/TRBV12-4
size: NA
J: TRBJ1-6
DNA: TGTGCCAGCAGCCGGACAGGTTCACCCCTCCACTTT
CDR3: CASSRTGSPLHF

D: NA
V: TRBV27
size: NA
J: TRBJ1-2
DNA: TGTGCCAGCACTTTAAATCCCCTTTCTGGCTACACCTTC
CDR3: CASTLNPLSGYTF

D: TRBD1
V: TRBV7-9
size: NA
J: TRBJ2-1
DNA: TGTGCCAGCAGCTTTGGACAGGGCTACAATGAGCAGTTCTTC
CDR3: CASSFGQGYNEQFF